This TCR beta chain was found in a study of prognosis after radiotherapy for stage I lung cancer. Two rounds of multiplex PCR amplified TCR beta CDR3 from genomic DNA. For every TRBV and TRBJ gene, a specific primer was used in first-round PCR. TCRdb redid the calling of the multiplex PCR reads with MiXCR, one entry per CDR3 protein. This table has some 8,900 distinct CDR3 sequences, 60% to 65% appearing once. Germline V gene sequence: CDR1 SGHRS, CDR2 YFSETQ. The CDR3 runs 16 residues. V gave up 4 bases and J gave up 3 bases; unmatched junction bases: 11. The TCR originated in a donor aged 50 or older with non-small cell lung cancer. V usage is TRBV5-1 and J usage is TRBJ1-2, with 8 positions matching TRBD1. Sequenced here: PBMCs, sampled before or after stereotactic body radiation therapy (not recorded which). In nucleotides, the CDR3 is TGCGCCAGCAGCACGACAGGGGCAGAGGTTTACTATGGCTACACCTTC. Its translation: CASSTTGAEVYYGYTF.